The clone carrying this TCR beta chain has only one observation. These data belong to a study of CD8 T cells in Susac syndrome. The V gene's germline CDR1 is DFQATT and CDR2 SNEGSKA (reference sequence). V shed 3 bases and J 3 bases; nucleotides not matched to a gene: 3. The CDR3 runs 14 residues. With random hexamers, 0.5 to 1 ug RNA was reverse transcribed. TCRdb processed the immunoSEQ multiplex PCR reads anew with MiXCR; each CDR3 protein has one entry. The table lists approximately 140,000 distinct CDR3 sequences, roughly 94% of them singletons, with approximately 0.25% in the top ten. The TCR sequence derives from a human donor in good health. Sample: CD8+ T cells from PBMCs. V is TRBV20-1 and J is TRBJ2-7; 12 bases fit TRBD2. The CDR3, as DNA: TGCAGTGCTAGCCGACTAGCGGGAGTCTACGAGCAGTACTTC. It specifies CSASRLAGVYEQYF.